Listed below are T cell receptor beta chains from one sample, sequenced in a study of OX40 agonist ivuxolimab in advanced cancers. Some clones are missing from TCRdb's copy, which holds only in-frame ones; the method was immunoSEQ multiplex PCR. The sample lists about 42,000 clones; around 88% were seen once. The specimen comprised CD4+ or CD8+ T cells sorted from blood, sampled in a trial of the OX40 agonist ivuxolimab. The receptors come from an adult with an advanced solid tumor such as melanoma, head and neck, liver or kidney cancer. Each CDR3 is given with its conserved first and last residue. The D gene is left open where the match is weak. Clone size is given for some rows only: seen once, a few or many times, or a class if the clone is expanded.

V gene	J gene	CDR3 length	clone size	D gene	CDR3 DNA	CDR3 protein
TRBV7-9	TRBJ2-5	13	NA	TRBD2	TGTGCCAGCCTAGCGGGGGGGAAAGAGACCCAGTACTTC	CASLAGGKETQYF
TRBV6-5	TRBJ1-2	16	NA	TRBD1	TGTGCCAGCAGTTACTCTATAGAGGGGGCGAATCATGGCTACACCTTC	CASSYSIEGANHGYTF
TRBV6-1	TRBJ1-3	13	NA	NA	TGTGCCAGCAGTGCCCTCTCTGGAAACACCATATATTTT	CASSALSGNTIYF
TRBV30	TRBJ1-1	11	NA	NA	TGTGTCTCCAGGGAAGGCACTGAAGCTTTCTTT	CVSREGTEAFF
TRBV19	TRBJ1-1	15	NA	NA	TGTGCCAGTAGTATGATCCTCACAGAGAACACTGAAGCTTTCTTT	CASSMILTENTEAFF
TRBV6-1	TRBJ2-1	16	NA	TRBD1	TGTGCCAGCAGTGAACCACCACACTTGGACAGGGCAAAGCAGTTCTTC	CASSEPPHLDRAKQFF
TRBV25-1	TRBJ2-5	14	once	TRBD1	TGTGCCAGCAGCCTCACAGGGGGCGGAGAGACCCAGTACTTC	CASSLTGGGETQYF
TRBV19	TRBJ2-1	12	NA	NA	TGTGCCAGTAGTATAACATACAATGAGCAGTTCTTC	CASSITYNEQFF
TRBV7-6	TRBJ2-1	14	NA	TRBD2	TGTGCCAGCAGCTTAAGGGCGGGAGGGGGTGAGCAGTTCTTC	CASSLRAGGGEQFF
TRBV6-5	TRBJ2-5	16	NA	NA	TGTGCCAGCAGTTATGACCTCGGGGGCAACCAAGAGACCCAGTACTTC	CASSYDLGGNQETQYF
TRBV15	TRBJ2-3	14	NA	NA	TGTGCCACCAGCAGGGACATCCCCACGGATACGCAGTATTTT	CATSRDIPTDTQYF
TRBV30	TRBJ2-2	15	NA	NA	TGTGCCTGGAGTGGTAGCGGCCTCGAGGTGGGGGAGCTGTTTTTT	CAWSGSGLEVGELFF
TRBV28	TRBJ1-1	14	NA	NA	TGTGCCAGCAGTTCGGGATTTAGGGACACTGAAGCTTTCTTT	CASSSGFRDTEAFF
TRBV4-2	TRBJ2-7	14	NA	TRBD2	TGTGCCAGCAGCCCGTCGGGGGGGATCAGCGAGCAGTACTTC	CASSPSGGISEQYF
TRBV29-1	TRBJ2-7	14	NA	NA	TGCAGCGTTCAGTCTAGGGCAGGGGGGATTGGGCAGTACTTC	CSVQSRAGGIGQYF
TRBV5-1	TRBJ2-3	18	NA	TRBD1	TGCGCCAGCAGACTTGCTTTGTTGCCAGGGGGACGCACAGATACGCAGTATTTT	CASRLALLPGGRTDTQYF